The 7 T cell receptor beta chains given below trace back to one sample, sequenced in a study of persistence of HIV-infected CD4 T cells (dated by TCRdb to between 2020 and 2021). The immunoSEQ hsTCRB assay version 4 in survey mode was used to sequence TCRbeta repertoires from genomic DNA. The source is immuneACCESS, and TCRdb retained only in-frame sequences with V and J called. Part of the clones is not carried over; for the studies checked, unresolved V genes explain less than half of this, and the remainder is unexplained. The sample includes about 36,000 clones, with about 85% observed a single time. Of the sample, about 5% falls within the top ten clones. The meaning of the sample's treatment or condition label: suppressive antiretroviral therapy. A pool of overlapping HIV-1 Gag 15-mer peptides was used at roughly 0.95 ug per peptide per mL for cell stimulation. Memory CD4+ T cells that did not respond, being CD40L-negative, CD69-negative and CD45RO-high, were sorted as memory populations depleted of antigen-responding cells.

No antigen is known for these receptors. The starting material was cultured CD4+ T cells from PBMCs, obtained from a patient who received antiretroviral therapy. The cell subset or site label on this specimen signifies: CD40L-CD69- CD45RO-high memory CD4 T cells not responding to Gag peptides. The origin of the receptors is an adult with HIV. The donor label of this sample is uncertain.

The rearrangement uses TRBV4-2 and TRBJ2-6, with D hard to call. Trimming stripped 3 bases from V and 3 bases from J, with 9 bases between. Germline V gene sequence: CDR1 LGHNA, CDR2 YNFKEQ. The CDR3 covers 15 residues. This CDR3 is CASSQQSFGANVLTF. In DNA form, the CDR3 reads TGTGCCAGCAGCCAGCAGAGTTTTGGGGCCAACGTCCTGACTTTC.

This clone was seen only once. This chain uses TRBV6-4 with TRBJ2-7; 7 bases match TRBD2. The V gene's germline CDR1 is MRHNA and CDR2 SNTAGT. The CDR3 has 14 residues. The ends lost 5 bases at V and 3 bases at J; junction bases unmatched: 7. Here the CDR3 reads CASSYTERGYEQYF. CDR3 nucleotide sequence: TGTGCCAGCAGTTACACCGAGCGGGGCTACGAGCAGTACTTC.

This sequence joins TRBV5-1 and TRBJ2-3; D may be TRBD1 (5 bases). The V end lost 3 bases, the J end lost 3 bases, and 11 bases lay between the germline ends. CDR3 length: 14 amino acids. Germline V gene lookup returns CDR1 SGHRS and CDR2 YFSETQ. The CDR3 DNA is TGCGCCAGCAGCTCCAGGGATTCGACAGATACGCAGTATTTT. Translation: CASSSRDSTDTQYF.

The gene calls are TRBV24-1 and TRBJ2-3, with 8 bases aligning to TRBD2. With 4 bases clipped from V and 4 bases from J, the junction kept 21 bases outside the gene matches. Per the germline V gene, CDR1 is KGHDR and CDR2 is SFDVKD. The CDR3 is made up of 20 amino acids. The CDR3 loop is CATSDPHYTAGGTHADTQYF. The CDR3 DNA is TGTGCCACCAGTGACCCACATTATACTGCGGGGGGCACGCACGCAGATACGCAGTATTTT.

The CDR3 DNA sequence: TGTGCCAGCTCACCCCTTAGCGGGGGGGCCGTCAATGAGCAGTTCTTC. Translation: CASSPLSGGAVNEQFF. This rearrangement joins TRBV18 to TRBJ2-1, with 11 bases identical to TRBD2. The CDR3 has 16 amino acids. V shed 3 bases, J shed 6 bases, and the junction held 7 bases outside the gene matches. The V gene's germline CDR1 is KGHSH and CDR2 LQKENI.

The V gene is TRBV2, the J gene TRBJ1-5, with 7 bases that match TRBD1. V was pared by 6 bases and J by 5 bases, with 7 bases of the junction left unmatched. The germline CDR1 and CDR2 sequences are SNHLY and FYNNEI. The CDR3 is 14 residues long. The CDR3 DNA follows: TGTGCCAGCAGGCCGGGACAGCAGTATCAGCCCCAGCATTTT. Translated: CASRPGQQYQPQHF.

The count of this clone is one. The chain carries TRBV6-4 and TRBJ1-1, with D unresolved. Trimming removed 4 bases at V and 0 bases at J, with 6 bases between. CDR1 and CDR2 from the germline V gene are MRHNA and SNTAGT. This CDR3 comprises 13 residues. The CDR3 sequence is CASSVDMNTEAFF. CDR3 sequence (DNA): TGTGCCAGCAGTGTTGATATGAACACTGAAGCTTTCTTT.